This TCR beta chain is drawn from a study of T-cell memory formation after mild COVID-19. Study at large: Largely donor-specific sequence clusters came from two donors. Notes on the study in general: The SARS-CoV-2 specificity of second-wave clones reaching peak at day 37 remained unverified. Clones that got smaller from day 15 to 85 had even CD4/CD8, while clones growing later tipped toward CD4+.

In TCRdb, the 5' RACE reads were re-called with MiXCR into one record per CDR3 protein. The sample has around 120,000 distinct CDR3 sequences; 15% to 20% are singletons. Points on this clonotype: Its antigen is undetermined.

The CDR3 totals 13 residues. Germline loops: CDR1 SGHVS, CDR2 FQNEAQ. V gave up 7 bases and J gave up 3 bases, with 13 bases separating them. This rearrangement joins TRBV7-8 to TRBJ2-7; either TRBD1 or TRBD2 may supply D (5 bases each). The clonotype was recovered from an adult woman who had mild COVID-19 (a few samples of this study predate the infection). Cell type and time point are not known. The source material was PBMCs or a T cell subset sorted from them (not recorded which). CDR3 sequence reads: CASKPGAGYEQYF. CDR3 coding DNA: TGTGCCAGCAAACCCGGGGCAGGCTACGAGCAGTACTTC. The full variable domain, with the rest looked up from reference TRBV7-8 and TRBJ2-7, is GAGVSQSPRYKVAKRGQDVALRCDPISGHVSLFWYQQALGQGPEFLTYFQNEAQLDKSGLPSDRFFAERPEGSVSTLKIQRTQQEDSAVYLCASKPGAGYEQYFGPGTRLTVT.